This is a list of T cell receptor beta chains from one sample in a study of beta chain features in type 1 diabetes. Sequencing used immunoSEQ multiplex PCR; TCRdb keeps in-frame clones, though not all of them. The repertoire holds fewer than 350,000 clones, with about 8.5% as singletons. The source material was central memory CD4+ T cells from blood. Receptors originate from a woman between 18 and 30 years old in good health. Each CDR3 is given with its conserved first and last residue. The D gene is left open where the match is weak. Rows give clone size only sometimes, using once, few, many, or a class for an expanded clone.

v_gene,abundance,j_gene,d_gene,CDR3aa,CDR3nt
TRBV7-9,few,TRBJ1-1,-,CASSSSSKTEAFF,TGTGCCAGCAGCTCCAGCTCGAAGACTGAAGCTTTCTTT
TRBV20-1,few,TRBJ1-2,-,CSASISYGYTF,TGCAGTGCTAGTATAAGCTATGGCTACACCTTC
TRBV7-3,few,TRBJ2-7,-,CASSLTTDYEQYF,TGTGCCAGCAGCTTGACTACTGACTACGAGCAGTACTTC
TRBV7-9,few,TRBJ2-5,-,CASSPLKAGSETQYF,TGTGCCAGCAGCCCCTTGAAGGCAGGGTCGGAGACCCAGTACTTC
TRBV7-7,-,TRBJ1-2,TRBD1,CASSCGTVYGYTF,TGTGCTAGCAGTTGTGGGACAGTGTATGGCTACACCTTC
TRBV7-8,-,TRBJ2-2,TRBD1,CASSQLRRTGTGELFF,TGTGCCAGCAGCCAGCTTCGACGGACAGGCACCGGGGAGCTGTTTTTT
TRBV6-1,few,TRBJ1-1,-,CASIDMNTEAFF,TGTGCCAGCATCGACATGAACACTGAAGCTTTCTTT
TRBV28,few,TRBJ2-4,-,CASSLGTGNIQYF,TGTGCCAGCAGTTTGGGGACGGGAAACATTCAGTACTTC
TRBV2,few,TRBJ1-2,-,CASSEAGSGHGYTF,TGTGCCAGCAGTGAAGCGGGATCCGGGCATGGCTACACCTTC
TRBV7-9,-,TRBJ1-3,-,CASSLKSAIYF,TGTGCCAGCAGCTTAAAATCTGCCATATATTTT
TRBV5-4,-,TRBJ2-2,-,CASSQDYRTNTGELFF,TGCGCCAGCAGCCAAGATTATCGGACAAACACCGGGGAGCTGTTTTTT
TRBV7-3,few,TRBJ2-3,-,CASSLYGSGTDTQYF,TGTGCCAGCAGCTTATACGGATCCGGCACAGATACGCAGTATTTT
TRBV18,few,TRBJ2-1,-,CASSLIRARNNEQFF,TGTGCCAGCTCACTGATTCGGGCACGGAACAATGAGCAGTTCTTC
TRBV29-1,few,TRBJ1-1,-,CSGGAGWGMNTEAFF,TGCAGCGGGGGTGCAGGGTGGGGGATGAACACTGAAGCTTTCTTT
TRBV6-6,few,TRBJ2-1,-,CASSPTGTGVDNEQFF,TGTGCCAGCAGCCCCACCGGGACCGGTGTGGACAATGAGCAGTTCTTC
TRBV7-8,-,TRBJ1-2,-,CASSPSGTLFYGYTF,TGTGCCAGCAGCCCGAGTGGAACTCTATTCTATGGCTACACCTTC
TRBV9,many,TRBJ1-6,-,CASSVTSGSRAPLHF,TGTGCCAGCAGCGTAACTTCGGGGAGTAGGGCACCCCTCCACTTT
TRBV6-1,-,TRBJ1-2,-,CASTRGRPDGYTF,TGTGCCAGCACCCGGGGGCGCCCAGATGGCTACACCTTC
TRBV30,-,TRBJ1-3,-,CAWSRGTGGNTIYF,TGTGCCTGGAGCCGGGGGACCGGAGGAAACACCATATATTTT
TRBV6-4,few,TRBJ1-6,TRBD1,CASSEDRDAPLHF,TGTGCCAGCAGTGAAGACAGGGATGCACCCCTCCACTTT
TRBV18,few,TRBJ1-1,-,CASSPSTANTEAFF,TGTGCCAGCTCACCTTCGACAGCGAACACTGAAGCTTTCTTT
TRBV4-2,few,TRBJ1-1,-,CASSQEWGTEAFF,TGTGCCAGCAGCCAAGAGTGGGGGACTGAAGCTTTCTTT
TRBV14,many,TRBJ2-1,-,CASGDRYNEQFF,TGTGCCAGTGGAGACAGGTACAATGAGCAGTTCTTC
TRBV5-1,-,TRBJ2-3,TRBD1,CASSLAGRGTDTQYF,TGCGCCAGCAGCTTGGCGGGCAGGGGGACAGATACGCAGTATTTT
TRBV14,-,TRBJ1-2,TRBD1,CASSPQAGGWQNYGYTF,TGTGCCAGCAGCCCACAAGCAGGGGGGTGGCAAAACTATGGCTACACCTTC
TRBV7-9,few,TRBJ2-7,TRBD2,CASSFILAGVWEQYF,TGTGCCAGCAGCTTCATTCTAGCGGGAGTTTGGGAGCAGTACTTC
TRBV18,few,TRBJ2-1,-,CASSPGSGSYNEQFF,TGTGCCAGCTCACCAGGTAGCGGATCCTACAATGAGCAGTTCTTC
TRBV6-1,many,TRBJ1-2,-,CASSEALQGFYGYTF,TGTGCCAGCAGTGAAGCGCTTCAAGGATTCTATGGCTACACCTTC
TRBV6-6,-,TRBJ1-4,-,CASSYSLAAEKLFF,TGTGCCAGCAGTTACTCGTTGGCAGCTGAAAAACTGTTTTTT
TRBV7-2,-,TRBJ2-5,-,CASRQDWKQETQYF,TGTGCCAGCAGACAGGATTGGAAGCAAGAGACCCAGTACTTC
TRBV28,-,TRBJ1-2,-,CASSGAGGNYGYTF,TGTGCCAGCAGTGGAGCTGGGGGCAACTATGGCTACACCTTC
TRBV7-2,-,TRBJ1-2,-,CASSFGRSSANYGYTF,TGTGCCAGCAGCTTTGGCAGGTCCTCAGCTAACTATGGCTACACCTTC
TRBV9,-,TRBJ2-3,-,CASSGPNGMRADTQYF,TGTGCCAGCAGCGGTCCTAACGGGATGCGGGCAGATACGCAGTATTTT
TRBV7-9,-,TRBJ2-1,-,CASSSDREENNEQFF,TGTGCCAGCAGCTCAGACAGGGAGGAGAACAATGAGCAGTTCTTC
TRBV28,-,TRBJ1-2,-,CAAGYGYTF,TGTGCCGCCGGCTATGGCTACACCTTC